The rows below give T cell receptor beta chains drawn from one sample of a study of regulatory T cells in long-lasting Graves disease. TCRdb passed the multiplex PCR reads through MiXCR, listing each CDR3 protein once. The repertoire holds more than 300,000 distinct CDR3 sequences, approximately 10% seen once, with approximately 17% in the top ten. The same specimen was also included in a second study, on T cells in Graves' hyperthyroidism and ophthalmopathy.

This sample comprised peripheral blood mononuclear cells (PBMCs), obtained at new diagnosis, from a patient treated with antithyroid drugs. Every receptor here comes from a woman under 30 with Graves disease. The conserved cysteine and the conserved F or W are not part of the CDR3 here.

>TRBJ1-2|TRBV7-2
ASSSRDGYGYT
>TRBJ1-1|TRBV7-3
ASSGDHGTEAF
>TRBJ1-1|TRBV7-3
ASSPTDDTEAF
>TRBJ1-1|TRBV28
ASSLISGQSSTEAF
>TRBJ1-1|TRBV7-2
ASTPWVGGTEAF
>TRBJ1-1|TRBV11-2
ASSLRWGNTEAF
>TRBJ1-1|TRBV11-2
ASRKVVSTNRGRTNTEAF
>TRBJ1-2|TRBV7-9
ASSLGARRYGYT
>TRBJ1-1|TRBV7-2
ASSPRTGELTAF
>TRBJ1-1|TRBV4-2
ASSQGARDF
>TRBJ2-1|TRBV24-1
ATSERLAGVNEQF
>TRBJ2-5|TRBV6-1
ASSDKRGWRYTHETQY
>TRBJ2-1|TRBV13
ASSYLQGEQF
>TRBJ1-2|TRBV6-2/TRBV6-3
ASSSHGYT
>TRBJ2-1|TRBV28
ARTSPGLASNEQF
>TRBJ2-1|TRBV6-2/TRBV6-3
ASSYVGLAASSYNEQF
>TRBJ1-5|TRBV11-2
ASSPGADQPQH
>TRBJ1-1|TRBV13
ASSLGGRNTEAF
>TRBJ1-2|TRBV12-3/TRBV12-4
ASTPGAGAGYT
>TRBJ1-1|TRBV2
ARVSSGMTEAF
>TRBJ2-3|TRBV24-1
ATSDLLTGTSDTDTQY
>TRBJ2-3|TRBV7-2
ASSLDRAGDTQY
>TRBJ2-7|TRBV7-2
ASSLGLSDEQY
>TRBJ2-1|TRBV24-1
ATSDPPSTGHNEQF
>TRBJ2-2|TRBV7-2
ASTTTGELF
>TRBJ2-7|TRBV11-2
ASSLENVLASSYEQY
>TRBJ2-1|TRBV13
ASSQMTGGLVEQF
>TRBJ1-4|TRBV27
ASSLQGQGGEKLF